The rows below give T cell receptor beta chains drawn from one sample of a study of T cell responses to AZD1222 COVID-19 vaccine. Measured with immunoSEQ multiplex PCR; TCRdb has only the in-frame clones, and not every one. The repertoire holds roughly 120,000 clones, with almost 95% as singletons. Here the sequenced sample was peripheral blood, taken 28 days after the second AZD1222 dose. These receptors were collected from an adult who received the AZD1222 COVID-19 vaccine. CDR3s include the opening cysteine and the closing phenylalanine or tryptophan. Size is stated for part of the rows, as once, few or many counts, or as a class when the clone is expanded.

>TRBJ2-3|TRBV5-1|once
CASSLEGILDTQYF
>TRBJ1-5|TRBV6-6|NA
CASSSNQRGQQPQHF
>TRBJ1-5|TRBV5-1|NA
CASSPRGGRQPQHF
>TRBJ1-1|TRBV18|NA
CASSPLRDRGSGGAFF
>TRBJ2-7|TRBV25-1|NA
CASSRGTGAKEQYF
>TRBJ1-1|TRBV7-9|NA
CASSLWGRGQGSEAFF
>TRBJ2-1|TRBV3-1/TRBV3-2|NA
CASSLDSSGSSYNEQFF
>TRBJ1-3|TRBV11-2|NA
CASSLWADGNTIYF
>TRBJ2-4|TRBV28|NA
CASSSRTGGIQYF
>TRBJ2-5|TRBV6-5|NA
CASSPGGEQETQYF
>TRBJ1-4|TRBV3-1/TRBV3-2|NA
CASSQGRGNEKLFF
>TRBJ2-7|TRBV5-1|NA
CASSWDSGSDYEQYF
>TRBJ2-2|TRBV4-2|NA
CASSQDPGSGELFF
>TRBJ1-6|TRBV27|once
CASWTGIASPLHF
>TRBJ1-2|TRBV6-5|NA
CASSYSSGNYGYTF
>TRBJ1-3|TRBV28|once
CASSFGAYSGNTIYF
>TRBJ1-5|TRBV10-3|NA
CAISDSWGENQPQHF
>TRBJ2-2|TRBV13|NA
CASSPATGELFF
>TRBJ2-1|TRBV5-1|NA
CASSPAAGTPYNEQFF
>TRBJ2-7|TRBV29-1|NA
CSVGSGAYEQYF
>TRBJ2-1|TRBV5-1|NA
CASSPVGEGLSEQFF
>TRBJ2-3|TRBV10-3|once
CAISELGGNIKDTQYF
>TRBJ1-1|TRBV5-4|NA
CASSLDRDTEAFF
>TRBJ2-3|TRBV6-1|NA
CASSEGVSRTDTQYF
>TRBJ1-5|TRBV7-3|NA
CASPYASGEYSNQPQHF
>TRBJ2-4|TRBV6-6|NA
CASRQRREGKNIQYF
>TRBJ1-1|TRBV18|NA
CASSPPLRQRTEAFF
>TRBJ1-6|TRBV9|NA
CASSANNSPLHF
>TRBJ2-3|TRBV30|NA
CAWSESTDTQYF
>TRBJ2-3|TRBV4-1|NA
CASSQAPSGSTPDTQYF
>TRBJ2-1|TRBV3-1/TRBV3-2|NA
CASSPNTDGSNEQFF
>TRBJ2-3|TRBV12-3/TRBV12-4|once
CASSLGEITQYF
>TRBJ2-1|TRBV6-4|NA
CASSDSSGAYNEQFF
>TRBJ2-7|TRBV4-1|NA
CASSRERTGLYEQYF
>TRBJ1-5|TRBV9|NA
CASSLQGSQPQHF